The 11 T cell receptor beta chains presented below share a single source sample, sequenced in a study of T cell changes during pregnancy in multiple sclerosis. The data were produced by immunoSEQ multiplex PCR, yet TCRdb's version contains in-frame clones alone and is incomplete. The sample gives 90,000 to 100,000 clones, 92% of which show up once; roughly 2.1% is in the top ten. This sample comprised peripheral blood, obtained after pregnancy. Receptor source: a female donor in good health, enrolled as a control in a pregnancy study.

The V call is TRBV6-1, the J call TRBJ2-7; TRBD1 matches 7 bases. This CDR3 is 14 amino acids long. The ends lost 1 base at V and 4 bases at J; junction bases unmatched: 4. CDR1 is MNHNS and CDR2 is SASEGT in the germline V gene. The CDR3 sequence is CASSEGARGYEQYF. For the CDR3, the DNA is TGTGCCAGCAGTGAAGGAGCCAGGGGGTACGAGCAGTACTTC.

The V call is TRBV25-1, the J call TRBJ1-4; weak D call: TRBD1 (6 bases). The CDR3 has 15 residues. CDR1 and CDR2 from the germline V gene are MGHDK and SYGVNS. Trimming removed 4 bases from V and 4 bases from J, with 13 bases in between. This CDR3 reads CASSARTEYNEKLFF. The CDR3 DNA is TGTGCCAGCAGTGCCCGGACAGAATATAATGAAAAACTGTTTTTT.

The CDR3 reads CASSLQAREQYF. The CDR3 DNA follows: TGCGCCAGCAGCTTACAGGCCCGTGAGCAGTACTTC. The chain uses TRBV5-1 and TRBJ2-5; D possibly corresponds to TRBD1 (5 bases). V shed 2 bases and J shed 11 bases, with 13 bases lying between them. Germline values: CDR1 SGHRS, CDR2 YFSETQ. There are 12 residues in the CDR3.

The chain employs TRBV6-5 and TRBJ1-2, with a tentative D call TRBD1 (5 bases). Trimming pared 3 bases from V and 0 bases from J, leaving 8 bases between. The germline V gene has CDR1 MNHEY and CDR2 SVGAGI. The CDR3 length is 14 residues. The CDR3 nucleotides read TGTGCCAGCAGTTATGGGGGGTCTAACTATGGCTACACCTTC. This gives the protein CASSYGGSNYGYTF.

The J gene is TRBJ1-1, the V gene TRBV4-1; a possible D gene is TRBD1 (6 bases). With 4 bases removed from V and 4 bases from J, the gap between germline ends came to 13 bases. Germline V gene sequence: CDR1 MGHRA, CDR2 YSYEKL. The CDR3 consists of 14 residues. The CDR3 coding sequence is TGCGCCAGCAGCCCTGGACAGTGGGGCACTGAAGCTTTCTTT. Protein: CASSPGQWGTEAFF.

This rearrangement joins TRBV12-2 to TRBJ1-1. TRBV12-2 corresponds to a pseudogene. The CDR3 has 15 amino acids. The CDR3 DNA reads as TGTGCAAGTCGCTTCCCCGGGGGAATGAACACTGAAGCTTTCTTT. As protein: CASRFPGGMNTEAFF.

The genes are TRBV4-1 and TRBJ1-5, with D maybe TRBD1 (5 bases). V lost 3 bases and J 8 bases, leaving 14 bases between the germline ends. Germline CDR1 and CDR2: MGHRA and YSYEKL. This CDR3 has 14 amino acids. DNA of the CDR3: TGCGCCAGCAGCCACCCTGGAGGGACGAAGCCCCAGCATTTT. It specifies CASSHPGGTKPQHF.

CDR3 coding DNA: TGTGCCAGCAATCCGAGCTCTGGGGCCAACGTCCTGACTTTC. As protein: CASNPSSGANVLTF. The chain joins TRBV6-5 to TRBJ2-6; D gene uncertain. Germline V lookup: CDR1 MNHEY, CDR2 SVGAGI. This CDR3 contains 14 residues. The V end was cut by 7 bases, the J end by 0 bases, with 7 bases between.

The J gene is TRBJ2-7, the V gene TRBV19; D may be TRBD1 (6 bases). The CDR3 length is 13 residues. CDR1 LNHDA and CDR2 SQIVND come from the germline V gene (reference sequence). The germline V and J ends were trimmed by 9 bases and 2 bases, with 14 bases remaining between them. Written as DNA, the CDR3 is TGTGCCAGCCGAGGGGGTTCCCCCTACGAGCAGTACTTC. Translated, it gives CASRGGSPYEQYF.

The chain is built from TRBV27 and TRBJ2-7, with D perhaps TRBD1 (5 bases). This CDR3 has 15 amino acids. Deletions cut 2 bases from V and 1 base from J, with 12 bases between. CDR1 is MNHEY and CDR2 is SMNVEV in the germline V gene (reference sequence). The CDR3 nucleotides read TGTGCCAGCAGTTTACAGGGTCCCAGATCCTACGAGCAGTACTTC. Residues: CASSLQGPRSYEQYF.

This chain links TRBV6-1 with TRBJ2-5, with TRBD1 as a possible D gene (5 bases). The V gene lost 5 bases and the J gene lost 3 bases, with 16 bases spanning the gap. Per germline, CDR1 MNHNS and CDR2 SASEGT. The CDR3 is 15 residues long. The CDR3, as DNA: TGTGCCAGCAGTCTCCCGGGCTTCAGGGAAGAGACCCAGTACTTC. Its protein is CASSLPGFREETQYF.